Each of the 31 T cell receptor beta chains below was sequenced from the same sample in a study of immune heterogeneity within non-small cell lung tumors (dated by TCRdb to 2016 to 2019). The instrument given in TCRdb is HiSeq X Ten. A multiplex PCR system amplified the TCR beta CDR3 region, with a first 10-cycle round using 32 V-gene forward and 13 J-gene reverse primers. In TCRdb, the public reads were trimmed at Q25 with fastp and aligned with MiXCR, with productive beta chains retained. Rows are combined by CDR3 protein, so each entry shows the most common genes and DNA. The sample profile shows fewer than 7,500 distinct CDR3 sequences; 20% to 25% of them were found once. The ten largest clones add up to approximately 14% of the sample. The TCR template was genomic DNA extracted from bulk tumor tissue, and 450 to 750 ng of gDNA was amplified for each sample. Multiple biopsies per primary tumor were taken during surgery, spaced as far apart as possible within the tumor mass. The study cohort was described as untreated, and the patients were newly diagnosed NSCLC cases having curative surgery.

The source material was lung tumor tissue. The receptors were gathered from a man aged 55 to 70 with non-small cell lung cancer.

This clonotype occurred many times. The V gene is TRBV7-9, the J gene TRBJ2-2; D possibly uses TRBD1 or TRBD2 (5 bases each). This CDR3 has 12 amino acids. From germline, CDR1 is SEHNR and CDR2 FQNEAQ (reference sequence). The ends were cut back, 3 bases at V and 6 bases at J, with 5 bases in the middle. The CDR3: CASSLGAGELFF. CDR3 sequence (DNA): TGTGCCAGCAGCTTGGGGGCCGGGGAGCTGTTTTTT.

With regard to this clonotype: A much larger clone lies one base from this, so it may be a read error. The chain joins TRBV6-2 or TRBV6-3 to TRBJ2-1; 7 bases are shared with TRBD1. Germline V gives CDR1 MNHEY, CDR2 SVGEGT. This CDR3 comprises 15 residues. The CDR3 sequence is CVSSTAGTAYNEQFF. The DNA of the CDR3 is TGTGTCAGCAGTACCGCCGGGACAGCATACAATGAGCAGTTCTTC.

Points on this clonotype: At one end, the junction sequence differs from germline, possibly due to a read error. The gene calls are TRBV19 and TRBJ1-6; D is uncertain. The CDR3 contains 15 residues. Germline CDR1 is LNHDA and CDR2 is SQIVND (reference sequence). Written as DNA, the CDR3 is TGCGCCAGTAGTAGCCCGACCGAGACGAATTCACGCCTGCACTTT. This codes for CASSSPTETNSRLHF.

This clonotype was seen repeatedly, ten times or more. The chain links TRBV28 to TRBJ1-1; D may be TRBD1 (5 bases). Trimming took 3 bases from V and 0 from J, leaving 11 bases between them. Germline values: CDR1 MDHEN, CDR2 SYDVKM. CDR3 length: 15 amino acids. The CDR3 sequence is CASSLAGKMNTEAFF. In DNA form, the CDR3 reads TGTGCCAGCAGTTTGGCAGGGAAAATGAACACTGAAGCTTTCTTT.

This clonotype is medium-sized in the sample. The gene calls are TRBV7-3 and TRBJ2-5; D may correspond to TRBD1 or TRBD2 (6 bases each). Trimming stripped 6 bases from V and 5 bases from J, with 13 bases between. The CDR3 consists of 13 residues. The germline CDR1 and CDR2 sequences are SGHTA and FQGTGA. In DNA form, the CDR3 reads TGTGCCAGCAGTCTGCTGGGGGGCGAGACCCAGTACTTC. This encodes CASSLLGGETQYF.

As to this clonotype: Compared with germline, one end of the junction differs, possibly owing to a read error. The V gene is TRBV29-1, the J gene TRBJ2-5; TRBD2 is a possible D gene (5 bases). CDR1 and CDR2 from the germline V gene are SQVTM and ANQGSEA. This CDR3 has 13 amino acids. The DNA for the CDR3 is TGCAGCGCCGGGGTGGTGGGGAAAGAGACCCAGTGCTTC. Protein sequence: CSAGVVGKETQCF.

The table lists this clonotype with a few counts. The CDR3 bases are TGTGCCAGCAACCGGGACAGTTGCAATGAGCAGTTCTTC. The encoded protein is CASNRDSCNEQFF. The rearrangement joins TRBV6-1 to TRBJ2-1; 7 nucleotides line up with TRBD1. CDR3 size: 13 residues. Trimming took 7 bases from V and 6 from J; bases not matched to a gene: 6. CDR1 and CDR2 from the germline V gene are MNHNS and SASEGT.

By its share, this clonotype is medium-sized. This sequence joins TRBV20-1 and TRBJ1-2; D not resolved. The CDR3 length is 14 residues. Trimming took 2 bases from V and 8 from J, leaving 18 bases between them. CDR1 is DFQATT and CDR2 is SNEGSKA in the germline V gene (reference sequence). The CDR3 sequence: CSARKANERYGYTF. The CDR3 nucleotides are TGCAGTGCTAGAAAGGCTAACGAAAGGTACGGCTACACCTTC.

In this sample, this clonotype is medium-sized (0.01 to 0.1%). This rearrangement joins TRBV6-1 to TRBJ1-1; D remains unclear. The CDR3 length is 15 residues. V gave up 8 bases and J gave up 0 bases, with 16 bases separating them. The germline V gene encodes CDR1 MNHNS and CDR2 SASEGT. DNA of the CDR3: TGTGCCAGCCGCCCGACGGGAGCGATGAACACTGAAGCTTTCTTT. Amino acids: CASRPTGAMNTEAFF.

Comments on this clonotype: A much more abundant neighbour one base away suggests this may be a read error. The chain joins TRBV28 to TRBJ2-3, with D unresolved. CDR1 MDHEN and CDR2 SYDVKM come from the germline V gene. The CDR3 totals 15 residues. The CDR3 region is CASRNSAFSRDTQYF. CDR3 nucleotides: TGTGCCAGCAGAAACTCAGCCTTTAGCAGAGATACGCAGTATTTT.

At least ten counts were recorded for this clonotype. V is TRBV7-9 and J is TRBJ2-1; D unresolved. Trimming stripped 4 bases from V and 4 bases from J, with 8 bases between. This CDR3 contains 13 residues. Per the germline V gene, CDR1 is SEHNR and CDR2 is FQNEAQ (reference sequence). Here the CDR3 reads CASSSTDYNEQFF. The CDR3 nucleotides are TGTGCCAGCAGCTCAACCGATTACAATGAGCAGTTCTTC. Drawing the rest from reference TRBV7-9 and TRBJ2-1, the complete variable domain is DTGVSQNPRHKITKRGQNVTFRCDPISEHNRLYWYRQTLGQGPEFLTYFQNEAQLEKSRLLSDRFSAERPKGSFSTLEIQRTEQGDSAMYLCASSSTDYNEQFFGPGTRLTVL.

A remark on this clonotype: Just one base apart from a much larger clone, this may be a read error. The V call is TRBV7-9, the J call TRBJ2-1; TRBD2 matches at 16 bases. The V gene's germline CDR1 is SEHNR and CDR2 FQNEAQ (reference sequence). CDR3 length: 20 amino acids. The DNA of the CDR3 is TGTGCCAGCAGCCCAGGGACTAGCGGGAGGGCCACATCATCTTACAATGAGAAGTTCTTC. Translation: CASSPGTSGRATSSYNEKFF.

This clonotype qualifies as medium-sized. This chain connects TRBV19 to TRBJ2-2, with D perhaps matching TRBD1 or TRBD2 (5 bases each). Germline-derived CDR1 and CDR2 are LNHDA and SQIVND (reference sequence). V was cut by 5 bases and J by 4 bases, with 29 bases left in between. The CDR3 has 20 residues. CDR3 region: CASSPGTLIWDQKPTGELFF. The CDR3 DNA reads TGTGCCAGTAGTCCCGGGACCTTAATTTGGGACCAAAAGCCCACCGGGGAGCTGTTTTTT.

This clonotype is labeled medium-sized. The junction departs from the called germline gene at one end, perhaps through a read error. This rearrangement joins TRBV4-1 to TRBJ1-3, with D hard to call. There are 13 residues in the CDR3. Germline CDR1 is MGHRA and CDR2 is YSYEKL. DNA for the CDR3: TGCGCCAGCAGCCAAGATCTTTGGGTTCCTCAGGATTTT. It encodes CASSQDLWVPQDF.

CDR3 sequence (DNA): TGCGCCAGCAGCTCGGGGACAGGGAATACCGGGGAGCTGTTTTTT. Translating it yields CASSSGTGNTGELFF. This rearrangement joins TRBV5-1 to TRBJ2-2, with 9 positions matching TRBD1. With 3 bases clipped from V and 5 bases from J, the junction kept 5 bases outside the gene matches. Per the germline V gene, CDR1 is SGHRS and CDR2 is YFSETQ. The CDR3 totals 15 residues.

This clonotype occurred once. A read error may explain this, as a much larger clone is one base away. The V call is TRBV20-1, the J call TRBJ2-3; tentatively, D is TRBD2 (6 bases). Germline V gene sequence: CDR1 DFQATT, CDR2 SNEGSKA (reference sequence). The CDR3 has 11 residues. The CDR3 loop is CIPEGPDTQYF. The CDR3 DNA sequence: TGCATCCCGGAGGGCCCAGATACGCAGTATTTT.

A note on this clonotype: With a much larger clone just one base away, this may be a read error. V and J are TRBV3-1 and TRBJ1-6; a weak D match, TRBD1 (5 bases). The germline gives CDR1 LGHDT, CDR2 YNNKEL (reference sequence). This CDR3 spans 17 amino acids. CDR3 nucleotides: TGTGCCAACAGCCAGTTGCTTATTCGGGGGGTGTATTCACCCCTCCACTTT. Its translation is CANSQLLIRGVYSPLHF. The entire variable domain, with the rest obtained from reference TRBV3-1 and TRBJ1-6, is as follows: DTAVSQTPKYLVTQMGNDKSIKCEQNLGHDTMYWYKQDSKKFLKIMFSYNNKELIINETVPNRFSPKSPDKAHLNLHINSLELGDSAVYFCANSQLLIRGVYSPLHFGNGTRLTVT.

This clonotype ranks as medium-sized. V is TRBV9 and J is TRBJ2-3; D perhaps matches TRBD2 (5 bases). From germline, CDR1 is SGDLS and CDR2 YYNGEE. This CDR3 comprises 15 residues. Trimming pared 3 bases from V and 2 bases from J, leaving 13 bases between. CDR3 protein: CASSATSSHTDTQYF. The CDR3 DNA is TGTGCCAGCAGCGCCACTAGTTCCCACACAGATACGCAGTATTTT.

By share, this clonotype ranks as medium-sized. The chain joins TRBV19 to TRBJ2-7; 9 bases map to TRBD2. The CDR3 loop spans 14 amino acids. With 5 bases clipped from V and 5 bases from J, the junction kept 7 bases outside the gene matches. Germline CDR1 is LNHDA and CDR2 is SQIVND (reference sequence). The chain's CDR3 is CASSEAGGFHEQYF. The CDR3 DNA reads as TGTGCCAGTAGTGAAGCGGGAGGTTTCCACGAGCAGTACTTC.

A note on this clonotype: One end of the junction fails to match germline, which may point to a read error. J is TRBJ1-2 and V is TRBV7-9; D gene unclear. CDR3 length equals 14 residues. CDR1 is SEHNR, CDR2 FQNEAQ, per germline (reference sequence). CDR3 bases: TGTGACAGCAGCTCTAGCGGTTCAGACTATTGCTACACCTTC. Its protein is CDSSSSGSDYCYTF.

By share, this clonotype ranks as medium-sized. The J gene is TRBJ1-1, the V gene TRBV29-1, with 8 bases fitting TRBD1. The CDR3 is 14 amino acids. The J segment lost 3 bases and the V segment lost 7 bases, leaving 10 bases of the junction unmatched. Germline assignment: CDR1 SQVTM and CDR2 ANQGSEA. The CDR3 sequence is CSGAGQGADTEAFF. The CDR3 DNA is TGCAGCGGGGCGGGGCAGGGGGCCGACACTGAAGCTTTCTTT.

This clonotype is deemed medium-sized. The rearrangement uses TRBV6-1 and TRBJ2-1, with a tentative D call TRBD2 (6 bases). Germline CDR1 MNHNS, CDR2 SASEGT. CDR3 length: 13 residues. V was shortened by 6 bases and J by 6 bases, with 12 bases between the two germline ends. CDR3 amino acids: CASSNLGGNEQFF. CDR3 nucleotide sequence: TGTGCCAGCAGCAACCTGGGGGGCAATGAGCAGTTCTTC.

This clonotype was seen more than once but under ten times. The rearrangement joins TRBV20-1 to TRBJ2-5; D is possibly TRBD1 (5 bases). CDR1 and CDR2 (germline): DFQATT, SNEGSKA (reference sequence). Trimming took 5 bases from V and 5 from J, leaving 15 bases between them. CDR3 length: 13 residues. DNA of the CDR3: TGCAGTGCTGCTGGATTATCAGGGGAGACCCAGTACTTC. Its protein is CSAAGLSGETQYF.

By proportion, this clonotype is medium-sized. The chain employs TRBV27 and TRBJ2-1, with 16 bases lining up with TRBD2. Per germline, CDR1 MNHEY and CDR2 SMNVEV (reference sequence). V lost 6 bases to trimming and J lost 5 bases; unmatched junction nucleotides: 4. The CDR3 runs 16 residues. The CDR3 sequence: CASSRGLAGGNNEQFF. For the CDR3, the DNA is TGTGCCAGCAGCCGGGGACTAGCGGGAGGGAACAATGAGCAGTTCTTC.

This clonotype was counted between two and nine times. One base away lies a much larger clone, so this may be a sequencing read error. The chain uses TRBV5-1 and TRBJ2-3; D is perhaps TRBD2 (6 bases). Germline V gives CDR1 SGHRS, CDR2 YFSETQ. The CDR3 spans 14 residues. In DNA form, the CDR3 reads TGCGCCAACAGCTGGGGGGACCCCTTGAATACGCAGTATTTT. Amino acid sequence: CANSWGDPLNTQYF. The full variable domain, rest sourced from reference TRBV5-1 and TRBJ2-3, is KAGVTQTPRYLIKTRGQQVTLSCSPISGHRSVSWYQQTPGQGLQFLFEYFSETQRNKGNFPGRFSGRQFSNSRSEMNVSTLELGDSALYLCANSWGDPLNTQYFGPGTRLTVL.

Details on this clonotype: Given the absence of the conserved phenylalanine or tryptophan at the CDR3 end, a read error is likely. V and J are TRBV20-1 and TRBJ1-6; a possible D gene is TRBD1 (5 bases). Per germline, CDR1 DFQATT and CDR2 SNEGSKA (reference sequence). There are 15 residues in the CDR3. V dropped 3 bases and J dropped 7 bases, with 16 bases sitting between them. DNA for the CDR3: TGCAGTGCTAGGCCGGGACTAACGGAGAATTCACCCCTCCACTGT. It is translated as CSARPGLTENSPLHC.

This clonotype was recorded at least ten times. V usage is TRBV3-1 and J usage is TRBJ2-3; D ambiguous. Between the trimmed V and J ends, which lost 0 bases and 8 bases, there was a span of 9 bases. The germline V gene has CDR1 LGHDT and CDR2 YNNKEL (reference sequence). The CDR3 is made up of 13 amino acids. The CDR3: CASSQEVGTTQYF. Written as DNA, the CDR3 is TGTGCCAGCAGCCAAGAGGTCGGTACTACGCAGTATTTT.

This clonotype appeared many times. The chain carries TRBV5-8 and TRBJ1-5; no clear D. The CDR3 runs 15 residues. Trimming removed 2 bases at V and 0 bases at J, with 9 bases between. Germline V lookup: CDR1 SGHTS, CDR2 YDEGEE. The DNA for the CDR3 is TGTGCCAGCAGCTTTGAGTTTTATAGCAATCAGCCCCAGCATTTT. It codes for CASSFEFYSNQPQHF.

For this clonotype: This may be a read error: a much more frequent sequence differs by one nucleotide. The rearrangement links TRBV28 to TRBJ2-5; D is possibly TRBD1 or TRBD2 (5 bases each). The CDR3 extends over 17 amino acids. V was pared by 9 bases and J by 0 bases, with 23 bases between. CDR1 MDHEN and CDR2 SYDVKM come from the germline V gene. The CDR3 DNA reads TGTGCCAGAAGTCCACTCCGGGACCAAGGGCACCAAGAGACCCAGTACTTC. Protein sequence: CARSPLRDQGHQETQYF.

With regard to this clonotype: It may be a read error: a sequence one base away is much more abundant. V is TRBV6-5 and J is TRBJ2-5; D gene unclear. Germline CDR1 and CDR2: MNHEY and SVGAGI. This CDR3 region has 14 residues. With 5 bases removed from V and 5 bases from J, the gap between germline ends came to 15 bases. Here the CDR3 DNA reads TGTGCCAGCAGTGTACTGCCCTCCAGTGAGACCCAGTACTTC. It specifies CASSVLPSSETQYF.

In its sample, this clonotype is medium-sized. V gene TRBV20-1 combines with J gene TRBJ1-3; tentatively, D is TRBD1 (6 bases). This CDR3 contains 13 residues. The V and J ends lost 6 bases and 8 bases respectively, with 17 bases between them. The germline gives CDR1 DFQATT, CDR2 SNEGSKA (reference sequence). The CDR3 DNA follows: TGCAGTGCGAGGGACATAGGGAGGGACACCATATATTTT. Translated: CSARDIGRDTIYF.